This is a list of T cell receptor beta chains from one sample in a study of blood T cell repertoires in COVID-19. The table came from immunoSEQ multiplex PCR; TCRdb's copy has only in-frame clones and leaves some out. Of 200,000 to 250,000 clones in the sample, about 90% were seen once. Sequencing was performed on PBMCs or T cells enriched from blood (not recorded which). The source is a woman aged 25 to 39 who had been exposed to COVID-19. CDR3s include the opening cysteine and the closing phenylalanine or tryptophan. Clone size, where shown, is once, few, many, or a class for clones that have expanded.

.	TRBV28	TRBJ1-1	CASTPNVLLNTEAFF
.	TRBV10-3	TRBJ1-1	CAIKGSSNTEAFF
.	TRBV19	TRBJ1-1	CASSPETSPEAFF
.	TRBV2	TRBJ2-1	CASSRLAGGQNEQFF
.	TRBV27	TRBJ2-4	CASSLWGQKNIQYF
.	TRBV27	TRBJ2-5	CASSLLAGGQETQYF
.	TRBV19	TRBJ1-1	CASSKGVRDTEAFF
.	TRBV6-5	TRBJ1-6	CASSYSIIPSNSPLHF
.	TRBV6-5	TRBJ1-6	CASSYCQGTGRF
once	TRBV4-1	TRBJ2-7	CASSQVARVAIYEQYF
.	TRBV6-5	TRBJ2-5	CASSRTGGPQETQYF
once	TRBV30	TRBJ2-7	CAWTWTGGLYEQYF
.	TRBV28	TRBJ2-7	CASSPPVNSGRLLYF
.	TRBV19	TRBJ2-7	CASSMGPPGRGYYEQYF
.	TRBV27	TRBJ1-1	CASSLVRGSGSMNTEAFF
once	TRBV29-1	TRBJ1-2	CSVEDRNYGYTF